These 10 T cell receptor beta chains originate from one sample sequenced in a study of cytomegalovirus exposure and HLA in healthy donors. The primer mix had 60 Vbeta and 13 Jbeta primers. Method: immunoSEQ multiplex PCR; TCRdb's copy keeps in-frame clones and lacks some. Of about 100,000 clones listed, 77% were seen once; the top ten hold approximately 4.2%. The material sequenced was PBMCs. The source of these receptors is a male donor in good health and CMV-seronegative.

This clone was seen more than once but under ten times. The chain recombines TRBV27 with TRBJ1-2; D possibly corresponds to TRBD1 (6 bases). V was shortened by 0 bases and J by 7 bases, with 12 bases between the two germline ends. Germline values: CDR1 MNHEY, CDR2 SMNVEV (reference sequence). The length of the CDR3 is 14 residues. In nucleotides, the CDR3 is TGTGCCAGCAGTTTATCCGGGACAACCAGTGGCTACACCTTC. Translated: CASSLSGTTSGYTF.

The chain joins TRBV6-1 to TRBJ2-5, with a tentative D call TRBD2 (5 bases). The V end was cut by 8 bases, the J end by 4 bases, with 17 bases between. Looked up from germline, CDR1 is MNHNS and CDR2 is SASEGT. CDR3 length: 14 residues. The CDR3 reads CASPEGRLGETQYF. The CDR3 nucleotides read TGTGCCAGCCCTGAGGGCCGTCTTGGAGAGACCCAGTACTTC.

The chain links TRBV14 to TRBJ1-1; 9 nucleotides align to TRBD1. Germline trimming cut 4 bases from V and 8 bases from J; bases unmatched to any gene: 2. CDR1 SGHDN and CDR2 FVKESK come from the germline V gene. The CDR3 is 12 residues long. CDR3 in DNA: TGTGCCAGCAGCCCCGGGACAGGGGAAGCTTTCTTT. This translates into CASSPGTGEAFF. Combining the CDR3 with reference TRBV14 and TRBJ1-1 gives the whole variable domain EAGVTQFPSHSVIEKGQTVTLRCDPISGHDNLYWYRRVMGKEIKFLLHFVKESKQDESGMPNNRFLAERTGGTYSTLKVQPAELEDSGVYFCASSPGTGEAFFGQGTRLTVV.

The chain couples TRBV7-8 to TRBJ2-1, with D perhaps TRBD2 (5 bases). Germline lookup yields CDR1 SGHVS and CDR2 FQNEAQ. The CDR3 has 17 amino acids. Trimming stripped 6 bases from V and 10 bases from J, with 28 bases between. CDR3 protein: CASRLRGYRPLEGEQFF. In DNA, the CDR3 is TGTGCCAGCAGGCTACGAGGGTATCGGCCCCTCGAAGGGGAGCAGTTCTTC.

This clone appeared once. CDR3 region: CASSLAKYLGEQYF. The CDR3 DNA is TGTGCCAGCAGCTTGGCCAAATATCTCGGCGAGCAGTACTTC. V is TRBV5-8 and J is TRBJ2-7; D not resolved. Germline V gives CDR1 SGHTS, CDR2 YDEGEE. CDR3 length equals 14 residues. Trimming stripped 0 bases from V and 6 bases from J, with 13 bases between.

This clone appeared a few times. V and J are TRBV28 and TRBJ2-7; 12 bases line up with TRBD2. The germline gives CDR1 MDHEN, CDR2 SYDVKM. V lost 6 bases and J lost 2; bases outside the gene matches: 5. This CDR3 region has 15 residues. CDR3 bases: TGTGCCAGCAGGGGAGGGACTAGCGGGCCCTACGAGCAGTACTTC. Residues: CASRGGTSGPYEQYF.

This chain uses TRBV18 with TRBJ1-4; D perhaps matches TRBD1 (5 bases). Germline V gene data show CDR1 as KGHSH and CDR2 as LQKENI. The CDR3 is made up of 14 amino acids. V was shortened by 6 bases and J by 4 bases, with 12 bases between the two germline ends. In DNA form, the CDR3 reads TGTGCCAGCTCCGACAGAGGAGATAATGAAAAACTGTTTTTT. Translating it yields CASSDRGDNEKLFF.

The V call is TRBV19, the J call TRBJ1-1; D is possibly TRBD1 (5 bases). Germline V lookup: CDR1 LNHDA, CDR2 SQIVND (reference sequence). V was pared by 5 bases and J by 0 bases, with 10 bases between. This CDR3 comprises 14 residues. The CDR3 nucleotides are TGTGCCAGTAGTGGTAGGGGATTGAACACTGAAGCTTTCTTT. Residues: CASSGRGLNTEAFF.

This rearrangement joins TRBV11-3 to TRBJ2-1; tentative D call: TRBD1 (5 bases). The CDR3 covers 13 residues. CDR1 is SGHNT, CDR2 YENEEA, per germline. The V end lost 4 bases, the J end lost 7 bases, and 11 bases lay between the germline ends. The CDR3 DNA reads TGTGCCAGCAGCTCCAGGGATTCAAATGAGCAGTTCTTC. It yields the protein CASSSRDSNEQFF. Full variable domain (remainder filled in from reference TRBV11-3 and TRBJ2-1): EAGVVQSPRYKIIEKKQPVAFWCNPISGHNTLYWYLQNLGQGPELLIRYENEEAVDDSQLPKDRFSAERLKGVDSTLKIQPAELGDSAVYLCASSSRDSNEQFFGPGTRLTVL.

The chain is built from TRBV15 and TRBJ2-5; no clear D. V lost 1 base and J lost 2, with 11 bases in between. Germline V lookup: CDR1 LNHNV, CDR2 YYDKDF (reference sequence). This CDR3 comprises 15 residues. Here the CDR3 reads CATSRAPSHQETQYF. For the CDR3, the DNA is TGTGCCACCAGCAGAGCCCCGAGCCATCAAGAGACCCAGTACTTC.